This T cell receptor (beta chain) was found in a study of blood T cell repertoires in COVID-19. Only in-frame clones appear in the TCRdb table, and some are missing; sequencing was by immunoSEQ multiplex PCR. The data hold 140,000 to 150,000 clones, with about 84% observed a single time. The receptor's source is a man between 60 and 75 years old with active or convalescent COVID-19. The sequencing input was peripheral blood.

CDR3: CASSPTSGSSYNEQFF. In DNA form, the CDR3 reads TGTGCCAGCAGTCCAACAAGCGGGAGCTCCTACAATGAGCAGTTCTTC. The rearrangement joins TRBV7-2 to TRBJ2-1; TRBD2 matches 8 bases. V dropped 6 bases and J dropped 0; count of bases not matched to a gene: 7. CDR3 length: 16 residues. Germline CDR1 is SGHTA and CDR2 is FQGNSA.